The text below deals with one TCR beta chain. Its antigen remains unidentified. Only in-frame clones appear in the TCRdb table, and some are missing; sequencing was by immunoSEQ multiplex PCR. The sample contains some 51,000 clones, roughly 90% of which appear only once. The data were obtained in a study of T cells in localized non-small cell lung cancer. Study results and caveats: Uninvolved adjacent lung showed the highest T cell clonality, exceeding tumor. Appearances in adjacent lung were noted for a median around 55 of the top 100 tumor clones.

Sequences were derived from peripheral blood, sampled before any cancer treatment. The TCR was taken from a woman aged 40-70 years with stage I lung adenocarcinoma.

The CDR3 protein is CASSLATSGGLSTDTQYF. The CDR3 DNA sequence: TGTGCCAGCAGCTTAGCAACTAGCGGGGGACTTAGCACAGATACGCAGTATTTT. The chain combines TRBV7-2 with TRBJ2-3; 11 nucleotides match TRBD2. Germline V gives CDR1 SGHTA, CDR2 FQGNSA. This CDR3 has 18 residues. Trimming removed 0 bases from V and 0 bases from J; junction bases left unmatched: 5.